This T cell receptor (beta chain) was recovered during a study of cytomegalovirus exposure and HLA in healthy donors. The PCR had 60 Vbeta and 13 Jbeta primers. This table comes from immunoSEQ multiplex PCR, and its TCRdb copy is limited to in-frame clones, with some not included. The data show about 190,000 clones, with roughly 80% seen just once and about 1.8% held by the top ten. The V end was cut by 2 bases, the J end by 1 base, with 13 bases between. The CDR3 runs 16 residues. CDR1 is KGHSH and CDR2 is LQKENI in the germline V gene. The TCR was taken from a young woman in good health and CMV-seronegative. V and J are TRBV18 and TRBJ2-3; no definite D call. Sequences were obtained from PBMCs. CDR3 sequence: CASSPTGSGGTDTQYF. In nucleotides, the CDR3 is TGTGCCAGCTCACCAACCGGGTCGGGTGGCACAGATACGCAGTATTTT.